Given below is one TCR beta chain in context. Clones were sequenced by immunoSEQ multiplex PCR, and TCRdb holds only the in-frame ones, with some missing. The profile shows 240,000 or so clones, 80% to 90% of them singletons. These data come from a study of blood T cell repertoires in COVID-19. Trimming shortened V by 0 bases and J by 7 bases, and 10 bases separated the two germline ends. This CDR3 comprises 13 residues. Germline-derived CDR1 and CDR2 are SGHRS and YFSETQ. The genes are TRBV5-1 and TRBJ1-2, with D possibly TRBD1 on 5 matching bases. The clonotype originates from a man aged 55 to 70 with acute or convalescent COVID-19. Sequencing input: peripheral blood. CDR3 DNA sequence: TGCGCCAGCAGCTTGGAAGGGGCCGCTGGCTACACCTTC. As protein: CASSLEGAAGYTF. Using reference TRBV5-1 and TRBJ1-2 for the parts outside the CDR3, the full variable domain is KAGVTQTPRYLIKTRGQQVTLSCSPISGHRSVSWYQQTPGQGLQFLFEYFSETQRNKGNFPGRFSGRQFSNSRSEMNVSTLELGDSALYLCASSLEGAAGYTFGSGTRLTVV.